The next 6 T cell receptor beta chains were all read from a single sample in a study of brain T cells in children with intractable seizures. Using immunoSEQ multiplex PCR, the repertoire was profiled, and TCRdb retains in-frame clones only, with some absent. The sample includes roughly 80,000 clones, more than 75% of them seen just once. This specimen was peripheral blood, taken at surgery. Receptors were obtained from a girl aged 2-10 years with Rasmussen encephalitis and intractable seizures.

CDR3 loop: CASSLQGALNTGELFF. CDR3 in DNA: TGTGCCAGCAGCTTACAGGGGGCACTCAACACCGGGGAGCTGTTTTTT. V gene TRBV7-2 combines with J gene TRBJ2-2, with 8 bases matching TRBD1. The CDR3 totals 16 residues. Trimming cost V 2 bases and J 2 bases; bases outside gene matches: 4. The V gene's germline CDR1 is SGHTA and CDR2 FQGNSA.

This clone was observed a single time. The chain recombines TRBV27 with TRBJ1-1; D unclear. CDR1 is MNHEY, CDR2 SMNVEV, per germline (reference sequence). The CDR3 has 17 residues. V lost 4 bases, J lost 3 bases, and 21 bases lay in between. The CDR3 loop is CASSSGTPGMGYTEAFF. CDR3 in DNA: TGTGCCAGCAGTTCCGGTACCCCCGGAATGGGATACACTGAAGCTTTCTTT.

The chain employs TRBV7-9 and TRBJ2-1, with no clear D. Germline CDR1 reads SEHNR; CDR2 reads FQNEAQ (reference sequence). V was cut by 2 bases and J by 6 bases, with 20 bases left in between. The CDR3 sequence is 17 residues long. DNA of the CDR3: TGTGCCAGCAGCTTATGGGCGCAGAAGAGCCCGGGCAATGAGCAGTTCTTC. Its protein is CASSLWAQKSPGNEQFF. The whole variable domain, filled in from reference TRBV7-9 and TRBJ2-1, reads DTGVSQNPRHKITKRGQNVTFRCDPISEHNRLYWYRQTLGQGPEFLTYFQNEAQLEKSRLLSDRFSAERPKGSFSTLEIQRTEQGDSAMYLCASSLWAQKSPGNEQFFGPGTRLTVL.

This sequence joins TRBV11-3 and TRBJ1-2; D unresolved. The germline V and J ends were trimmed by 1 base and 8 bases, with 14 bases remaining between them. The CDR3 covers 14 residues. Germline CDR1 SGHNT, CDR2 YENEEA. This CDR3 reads CASSLVKSGRGYTF. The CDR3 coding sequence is TGTGCCAGCAGCTTAGTTAAGTCGGGCCGGGGCTACACCTTC. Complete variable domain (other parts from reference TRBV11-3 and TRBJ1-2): EAGVVQSPRYKIIEKKQPVAFWCNPISGHNTLYWYLQNLGQGPELLIRYENEEAVDDSQLPKDRFSAERLKGVDSTLKIQPAELGDSAVYLCASSLVKSGRGYTFGSGTRLTVV.

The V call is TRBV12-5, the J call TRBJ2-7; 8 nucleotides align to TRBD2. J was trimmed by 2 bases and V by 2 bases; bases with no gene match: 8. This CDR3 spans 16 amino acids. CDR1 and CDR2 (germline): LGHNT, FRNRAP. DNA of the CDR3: TGTGCTAGTGGTTTGCCAAGACTAGCGCTACCCTACGAGCAGTACTTC. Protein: CASGLPRLALPYEQYF.

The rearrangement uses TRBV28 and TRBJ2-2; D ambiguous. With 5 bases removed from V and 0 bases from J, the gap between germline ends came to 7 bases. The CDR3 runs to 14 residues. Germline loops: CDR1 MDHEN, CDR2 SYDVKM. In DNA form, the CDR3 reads TGTGCCAGCAGTCGGCAGGCGAACACCGGGGAGCTGTTTTTT. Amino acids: CASSRQANTGELFF.